What follows are 27 T cell receptor beta chains derived from one specimen sequenced in a study of blood T cell repertoires in COVID-19 (dated by TCRdb to 2018 to 2021). The library was built by means of the immunoSEQ multiplex PCR assay. TCRdb re-hosts the immuneACCESS table, in-frame sequences only. Its copies lack some clones; in the studies checked, an unresolved V gene accounts for under half of them, and the cause for the rest is not known. Counted in this sample were 190,000 or so clones; more than 70% of them appeared once. The ten largest clones add up to 6.5% to 9% of the sample. The specimen was PBMCs or T cells enriched from blood (not recorded which). These TCRs come from a young woman who had recovered from COVID-19.

The gene calls are TRBV9 and TRBJ2-5; 11 positions agree with TRBD2. From germline, CDR1 is SGDLS and CDR2 YYNGEE. The CDR3 is 15 residues long. J was trimmed by 4 bases and V by 3 bases; bases with no gene match: 5. The CDR3 is CASSGSGGALETQYF. CDR3 DNA sequence: TGTGCCAGCAGCGGTAGCGGGGGGGCCTTAGAGACCCAGTACTTC.

The J gene is TRBJ1-2, the V gene TRBV29-1; D unresolved. The CDR3 length is 13 residues. V lost 4 bases, J lost 8 bases, and 17 bases lay in between. Germline values: CDR1 SQVTM, CDR2 ANQGSEA. For the CDR3, the DNA is TGCAGCGTTGTAAGTTTTGGGCACGGCGGCTACACCTTC. Protein product: CSVVSFGHGGYTF.

This chain connects TRBV18 to TRBJ1-6; 10 positions agree with TRBD1. The junction had 3 bases not matched to a gene; V was cut back by 4 bases and J by 6 bases. The CDR3 is 15 amino acids. CDR1 is KGHSH and CDR2 is LQKENI in the germline V gene. The CDR3 coding sequence is TGTGCCAGCTCACAAGGGACAGGGGCTAATTCACCCCTCCACTTT. This encodes CASSQGTGANSPLHF.

This chain connects TRBV30 to TRBJ1-1; 10 bases are shared with TRBD1. The germline V gene encodes CDR1 GTSNPN and CDR2 SVGIG (reference sequence). CDR3 length: 14 residues. The V and J ends lost 2 bases and 4 bases, in that order; junction bases with no gene match: 4. The CDR3 region has the DNA TGTGCCTGGAGTAGGGACAGGGGAGGCACTGAAGCTTTCTTT. Protein product: CAWSRDRGGTEAFF.

The V and J genes are TRBV30 and TRBJ1-5; the D gene is possibly TRBD1 (5 bases). This CDR3 has 13 residues. Germline V gene data show CDR1 as GTSNPN and CDR2 as SVGIG (reference sequence). The V end was cut by 1 base, the J end by 4 bases, with 8 bases between. CDR3 bases: TGTGCCTGGAGTGCGGCAGGGAATCAGCCCCAGCATTTT. It encodes CAWSAAGNQPQHF.

This chain connects TRBV5-1 to TRBJ2-5, with TRBD2 matching over 14 bases. This CDR3 has 16 amino acids. V was clipped by 4 bases and J by 2 bases; unmatched bases: 4. Germline lookup yields CDR1 SGHRS and CDR2 YFSETQ. The DNA of the CDR3 is TGCGCCAGCAGCCCGGGACTAGCGGGGGAACAAGAGACCCAGTACTTC. Translated, it gives CASSPGLAGEQETQYF.

This chain links TRBV29-1 with TRBJ1-1; weak D call: TRBD1 (5 bases). CDR1 is SQVTM, CDR2 ANQGSEA, per germline. CDR3 length: 11 amino acids. Trimming took off 4 bases at V and 4 bases at J, with 7 bases between the two ends. The CDR3 loop is CSVVGVTEAFF. The CDR3 coding sequence is TGCAGCGTTGTAGGGGTCACTGAAGCTTTCTTT.

The DNA of the CDR3 is TGCGCCAGCAGCCTAATGGGCCATAATTCACCCCTCCACTTT. Encoded protein: CASSLMGHNSPLHF. This chain uses TRBV5-1 with TRBJ1-6; D gene uncertain. V was cut by 4 bases and J by 5 bases, with 10 bases left in between. Germline V gene sequence: CDR1 SGHRS, CDR2 YFSETQ. The CDR3 loop spans 14 amino acids.

This chain connects TRBV5-4 to TRBJ2-5, with D unclear. The CDR3 is 14 amino acids. Germline CDR1 SGHNT, CDR2 YYREEE (reference sequence). The V end lost 4 bases, the J end lost 2 bases, and 12 bases lay between the germline ends. DNA for the CDR3: TGTGCCAGCAGCCAAGTCGACGGGCAAGAGACCCAGTACTTC. Protein product: CASSQVDGQETQYF.

This clone was seen only a few times. V gene TRBV6-4 combines with J gene TRBJ2-2; a weak D match, TRBD2 (5 bases). Germline V CDR1 and CDR2: MRHNA, SNTAGT. V gave up 2 bases and J gave up 3 bases, with 7 bases separating them. This CDR3 contains 14 residues. The CDR3 DNA is TGTGCCAGCAGTGACAAGGGAGACACCGGGGAGCTGTTTTTT. Translating it yields CASSDKGDTGELFF.

The CDR3 DNA sequence: TGCGCCAGCAGCTTGGAGCGGGGAAGCCCCGTCCGAGAGACCCAGTACTTC. Residues: CASSLERGSPVRETQYF. V is TRBV5-1 and J is TRBJ2-5, with TRBD2 matching 7 bases. V was pared by 0 bases and J by 4 bases, with 12 bases of the junction left unmatched. This CDR3 has 17 residues. Germline V lookup: CDR1 SGHRS, CDR2 YFSETQ.

This chain uses TRBV24-1 with TRBJ1-3; TRBD1 matches at 7 bases. The CDR3 length is 15 residues. Per germline, CDR1 KGHDR and CDR2 SFDVKD. V dropped 3 bases and J dropped 2; count of bases not matched to a gene: 3. CDR3 residues: CATSDPDRTGNTIYF. Here the CDR3 DNA reads TGTGCCACCAGTGATCCGGACAGGACTGGAAACACCATATATTTT.

This chain joins TRBV29-1 and TRBJ1-3, with D possibly being TRBD1 (6 bases). V was clipped by 3 bases and J by 2 bases, with 17 bases between them. Germline lookup yields CDR1 SQVTM and CDR2 ANQGSEA. The CDR3 sequence is 16 residues long. The DNA of the CDR3 is TGCAGCGTTGAGGGGGACACCCCTGCCCCTGGAAACACCATATATTTT. Protein: CSVEGDTPAPGNTIYF. Drawing the rest from reference TRBV29-1 and TRBJ1-3, the complete variable domain is SAVISQKPSRDICQRGTSLTIQCQVDSQVTMMFWYRQQPGQSLTLIATANQGSEATYESGFVIDKFPISRPNLTFSTLTVSNMSPEDSSIYLCSVEGDTPAPGNTIYFGEGSWLTVV.

This chain uses TRBV14 with TRBJ2-1, with D possibly matching TRBD2 (5 bases). CDR3 length: 16 amino acids. Trimming took off 4 bases at V and 2 bases at J, with 15 bases between the two ends. CDR1 and CDR2 from the germline V gene are SGHDN and FVKESK. The chain's CDR3 is CASSRTTRLPYNEQFF. The CDR3 DNA reads TGTGCCAGCAGCCGTACAACTAGGCTGCCCTACAATGAGCAGTTCTTC.

The chain links TRBV2 to TRBJ2-1; no reliable D call. Trimming left V 2 bases short and J 7 bases short, with 18 bases between. The CDR3 loop spans 16 amino acids. From germline, CDR1 is SNHLY and CDR2 FYNNEI. The chain's CDR3 is CASSEIWRRTGNEQFF. The CDR3, as DNA: TGTGCCAGCAGTGAAATCTGGAGACGCACCGGTAATGAGCAGTTCTTC.

In this sample, this clone turned up a few times. J is TRBJ2-7 and V is TRBV28; D is perhaps TRBD2 (5 bases). Germline loops: CDR1 MDHEN, CDR2 SYDVKM. V was cut by 8 bases and J by 1 base, with 12 bases left in between. This CDR3 has 13 amino acids. The CDR3 loop reads CASRIALSYEQYF. The CDR3 nucleotides read TGTGCCAGCCGAATAGCGTTGTCCTACGAGCAGTACTTC.

This chain links TRBV9 with TRBJ2-3; the D gene is possibly TRBD2 (6 bases). The CDR3 spans 16 residues. CDR1 SGDLS and CDR2 YYNGEE come from the germline V gene. Deletions cut 3 bases from V and 2 bases from J, with 16 bases between. The CDR3 reads CASSAVLTGATDTQYF. The CDR3 DNA follows: TGTGCCAGCAGCGCCGTTTTGACGGGAGCCACAGATACGCAGTATTTT.

The rearrangement joins TRBV30 to TRBJ1-2; D not certain. The V gene lost 3 bases and the J gene lost 4 bases, with 15 bases spanning the gap. This CDR3 is 14 amino acids long. Germline CDR1 and CDR2: GTSNPN and SVGIG (reference sequence). In DNA, the CDR3 is TGTGCCTGGAGCAGAGGATCCCCCTCCTATGGCTACACCTTC. Residues: CAWSRGSPSYGYTF.

The J gene is TRBJ2-4, the V gene TRBV28; TRBD2 might be the D (6 bases). CDR1 is MDHEN and CDR2 is SYDVKM in the germline V gene. The V and J ends lost 5 bases and 1 base respectively, with 12 bases between them. This CDR3 is built from 15 residues. CDR3 sequence: CASSPAGRAKNIQYF. The CDR3 DNA reads as TGTGCCAGCAGTCCCGCAGGGAGGGCCAAAAACATTCAGTACTTC.

This chain uses TRBV5-1 with TRBJ1-1; no firm D call. CDR3 length: 15 amino acids. The V gene's germline CDR1 is SGHRS and CDR2 YFSETQ. Trimming left V 1 base short and J 2 bases short, with 12 bases between. CDR3: CASSLSAGPNTEAFF. CDR3 coding DNA: TGCGCCAGCAGCTTGAGTGCGGGCCCCAACACTGAAGCTTTCTTT. The whole variable domain, filled in from reference TRBV5-1 and TRBJ1-1, reads KAGVTQTPRYLIKTRGQQVTLSCSPISGHRSVSWYQQTPGQGLQFLFEYFSETQRNKGNFPGRFSGRQFSNSRSEMNVSTLELGDSALYLCASSLSAGPNTEAFFGQGTRLTVV.

The rearrangement uses TRBV21-1 and TRBJ2-3; TRBD1, the table's D call, lacks a check against the DNA. TRBV21-1 is flagged as a pseudogene. The CDR3 has 13 amino acids. CDR3 amino acids: CASSKARGTGAYF. The CDR3 DNA reads as TGTGCCAGCAGCAAAGCGCGTGGGACAGGGGCGTATTTT.

This clone was seen once. The rearrangement links TRBV6-5 to TRBJ2-7; 7 positions match TRBD2. The germline gives CDR1 MNHEY, CDR2 SVGAGI. V dropped 5 bases and J dropped 4; count of bases not matched to a gene: 8. CDR3 length: 14 residues. This CDR3 is CASSLASGKYEQYF. CDR3 DNA: TGTGCCAGCAGTCTGGCCAGCGGGAAGTACGAGCAGTACTTC.

The chain recombines TRBV11-2 with TRBJ1-4; 11 bases map to TRBD1. Trimming cost V 5 bases and J 8 bases; bases outside gene matches: 4. Looked up from germline, CDR1 is SGHAT and CDR2 is FQNNGV. This CDR3 comprises 14 residues. The CDR3 sequence: CASSGQGAREKLFF. The DNA of the CDR3 is TGTGCCAGCAGCGGACAGGGGGCGCGGGAAAAACTGTTTTTT.

As concerns this clone: The conserved final phenylalanine or tryptophan is absent from the CDR3, which likely points to a read error. The limits of the CDR3 on the DNA are not certain, so only TCRdb's listed CDR3 is given. The gene calls are TRBV29-1 and TRBJ2-7; the tabulated D call, TRBD2, remains unverified against the DNA. The V gene's germline CDR1 is SQVTM and CDR2 ANQGSEA. The CDR3 extends over 9 residues, inclusive of both ends. The CDR3 region is CSVDQGGSL.

This clone was counted once. The CDR3 sequence is CASSSWDRPGEQYF. The CDR3 DNA reads as TGTGCCAGCAGTTCGTGGGACAGGCCAGGGGAGCAGTACTTC. The chain recombines TRBV27 with TRBJ2-7; 8 bases map to TRBD1. V lost 4 bases, J lost 7 bases, and 9 bases stayed unmatched. Germline values: CDR1 MNHEY, CDR2 SMNVEV (reference sequence). The CDR3 contains 14 residues.

The chain uses TRBV6-2 or TRBV6-3 and TRBJ2-7; TRBD1 matches at 8 bases. The CDR3 runs to 14 residues. CDR1 and CDR2 (germline): MNHEY, SVGEGT. Losses at the gene ends were 1 base for V and 7 bases for J; bases not matched to a gene: 6. CDR3 sequence: CASSYWQGAREQYF. In DNA form, the CDR3 reads TGTGCCAGCAGTTACTGGCAGGGGGCGCGGGAGCAGTACTTC.

The chain carries TRBV4-1 and TRBJ1-3; 11 bases match TRBD1. V lost 1 base, J lost 4 bases, and 0 bases stayed unmatched. Germline-derived CDR1 and CDR2 are MGHRA and YSYEKL. The CDR3 extends over 15 amino acids. The CDR3 here is CASSQGDRGGNTIYF. The DNA for the CDR3 is TGCGCCAGCAGCCAAGGGGACAGGGGGGGAAACACCATATATTTT.